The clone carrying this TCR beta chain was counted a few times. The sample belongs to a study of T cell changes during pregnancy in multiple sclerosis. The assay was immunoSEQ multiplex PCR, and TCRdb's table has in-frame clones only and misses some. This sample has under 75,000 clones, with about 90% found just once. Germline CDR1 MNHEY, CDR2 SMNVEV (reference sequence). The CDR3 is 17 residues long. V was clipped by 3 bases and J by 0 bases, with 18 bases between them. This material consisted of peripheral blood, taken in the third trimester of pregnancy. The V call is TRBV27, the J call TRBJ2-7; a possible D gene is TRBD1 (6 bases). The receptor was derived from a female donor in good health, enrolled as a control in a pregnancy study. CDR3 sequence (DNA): TGTGCCAGCAGTTTGCGAGTGCCACAGGGAAGCTCCTACGAGCAGTACTTC. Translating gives CASSLRVPQGSSYEQYF.